This TCR beta chain was sequenced in a study of T cell responses to AZD1222 COVID-19 vaccine. Between the trimmed V and J ends, which lost 4 bases and 5 bases, there was a span of 8 bases. The length of the CDR3 is 12 residues. Germline CDR1 is LNHDA and CDR2 is SQIVND (reference sequence). For this clone: Its target is unknown.

Study-wide findings and caveats: A reported finding is that nearly half of spike-specific TCRs target unmutated variant regions. There were vaccine-associated CD4 TCRs across spike, dominant at 160-218 and 743-854. Donors in the cohort were predominantly white British and more often female, and clonal diversity was possibly underestimated. No repertoire was sampled before or during the peak T cell response, only after it.

The table came from immunoSEQ multiplex PCR; TCRdb's copy has only in-frame clones and leaves some out. The sample yields under 130,000 clones, around 90% seen once. Here the sequenced sample was peripheral blood, taken on day 0 of AZD1222 vaccination. The chain combines TRBV19 with TRBJ1-1; D call uncertain. The sequence came from an adult in good health. CDR3 in amino acids: CASSSRVTEAFF. CDR3 sequence (DNA): TGTGCCAGTAGTAGTCGAGTGACTGAAGCTTTCTTT.